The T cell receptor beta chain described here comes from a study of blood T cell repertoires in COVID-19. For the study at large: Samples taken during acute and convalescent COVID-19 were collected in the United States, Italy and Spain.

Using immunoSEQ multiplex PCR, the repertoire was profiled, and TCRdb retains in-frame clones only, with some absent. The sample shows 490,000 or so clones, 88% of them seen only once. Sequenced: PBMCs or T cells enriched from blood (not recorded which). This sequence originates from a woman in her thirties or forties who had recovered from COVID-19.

The DNA for the CDR3 is TGTGCCAGCAGTGAGGTTCGGAATTCACCCCTCCACTTT. Amino acids: CASSEVRNSPLHF. V usage is TRBV25-1 and J usage is TRBJ1-6; D call uncertain. Per germline, CDR1 MGHDK and CDR2 SYGVNS. Trimming shortened V by 3 bases and J by 7 bases, and 7 bases separated the two germline ends. The CDR3 runs to 13 residues.